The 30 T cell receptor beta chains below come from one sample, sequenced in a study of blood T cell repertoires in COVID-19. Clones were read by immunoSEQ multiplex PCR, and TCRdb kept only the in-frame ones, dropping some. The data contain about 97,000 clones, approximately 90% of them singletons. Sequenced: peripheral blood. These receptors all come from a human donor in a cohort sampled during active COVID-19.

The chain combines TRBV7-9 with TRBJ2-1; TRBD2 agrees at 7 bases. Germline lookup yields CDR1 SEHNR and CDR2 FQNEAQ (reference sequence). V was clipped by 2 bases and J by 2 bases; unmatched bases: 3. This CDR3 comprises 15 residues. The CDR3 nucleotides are TGTGCCAGCAGCTTACGAGCGGGACCCTACAATGAGCAGTTCTTC. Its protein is CASSLRAGPYNEQFF.

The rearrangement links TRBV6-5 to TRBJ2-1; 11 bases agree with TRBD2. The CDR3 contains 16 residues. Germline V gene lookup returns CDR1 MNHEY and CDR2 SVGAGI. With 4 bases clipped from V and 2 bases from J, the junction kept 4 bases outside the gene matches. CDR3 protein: CASSLGGLAAYNEQFF. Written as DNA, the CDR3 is TGTGCCAGCAGTTTGGGGGGACTAGCGGCCTACAATGAGCAGTTCTTC.

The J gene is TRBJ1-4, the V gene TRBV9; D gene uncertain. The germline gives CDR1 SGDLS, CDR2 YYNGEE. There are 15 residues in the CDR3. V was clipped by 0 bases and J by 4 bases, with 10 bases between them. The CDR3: CASSVGPGFNEKLFF. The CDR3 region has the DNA TGTGCCAGCAGCGTAGGGCCGGGATTTAATGAAAAACTGTTTTTT.

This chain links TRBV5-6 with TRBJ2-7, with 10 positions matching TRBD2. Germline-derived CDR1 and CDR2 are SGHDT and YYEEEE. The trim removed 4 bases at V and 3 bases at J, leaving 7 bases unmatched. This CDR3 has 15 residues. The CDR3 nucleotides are TGTGCCAGCAGCCCCGAAATAGCGGGAGGCTACGAGCAGTACTTC. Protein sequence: CASSPEIAGGYEQYF. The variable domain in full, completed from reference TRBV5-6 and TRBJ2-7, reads DAGVTQSPTHLIKTRGQQVTLRCSPKSGHDTVSWYQQALGQGPQFIFQYYEEEERQRGNFPDRFSGHQFPNYSSELNVNALLLGDSALYLCASSPEIAGGYEQYFGPGTRLTVT.

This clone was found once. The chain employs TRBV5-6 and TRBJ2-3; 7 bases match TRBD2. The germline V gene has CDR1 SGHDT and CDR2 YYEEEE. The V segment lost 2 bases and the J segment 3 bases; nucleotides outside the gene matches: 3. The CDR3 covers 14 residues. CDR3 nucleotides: TGTGCCAGCAGCTTCGGGCGGGGGACAGATACGCAGTATTTT. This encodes CASSFGRGTDTQYF.

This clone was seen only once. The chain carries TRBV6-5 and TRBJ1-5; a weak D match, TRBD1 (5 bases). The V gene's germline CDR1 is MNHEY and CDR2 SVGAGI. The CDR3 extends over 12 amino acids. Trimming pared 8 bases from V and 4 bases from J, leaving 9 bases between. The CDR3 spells CASRAGNQPQHF. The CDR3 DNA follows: TGTGCCAGCCGGGCAGGGAATCAGCCCCAGCATTTT.

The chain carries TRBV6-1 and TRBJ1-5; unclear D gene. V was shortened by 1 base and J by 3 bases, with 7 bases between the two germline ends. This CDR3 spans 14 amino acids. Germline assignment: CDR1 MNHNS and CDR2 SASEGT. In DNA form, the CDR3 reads TGTGCCAGCAGTGAAGTTCAGGACAATCAGCCCCAGCATTTT. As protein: CASSEVQDNQPQHF.

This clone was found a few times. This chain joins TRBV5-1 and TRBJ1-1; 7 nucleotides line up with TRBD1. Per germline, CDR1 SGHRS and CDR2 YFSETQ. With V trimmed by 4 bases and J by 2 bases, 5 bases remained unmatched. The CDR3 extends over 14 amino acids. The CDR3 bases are TGCGCCAGCAGCACGACAGGGTTCAACACTGAAGCTTTCTTT. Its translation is CASSTTGFNTEAFF.

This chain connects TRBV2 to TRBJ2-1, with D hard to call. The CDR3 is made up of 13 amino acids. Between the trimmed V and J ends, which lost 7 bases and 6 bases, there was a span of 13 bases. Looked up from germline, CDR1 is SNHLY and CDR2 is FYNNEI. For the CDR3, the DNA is TGTGCCAGCACTAGGATACTCGCCAATGAGCAGTTCTTC. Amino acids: CASTRILANEQFF.

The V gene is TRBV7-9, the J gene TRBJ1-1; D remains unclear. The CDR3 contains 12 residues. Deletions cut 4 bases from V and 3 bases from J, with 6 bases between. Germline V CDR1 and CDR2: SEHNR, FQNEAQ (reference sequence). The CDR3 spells CASSSVDTEAFF. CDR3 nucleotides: TGTGCCAGCAGCTCTGTCGACACTGAAGCTTTCTTT.

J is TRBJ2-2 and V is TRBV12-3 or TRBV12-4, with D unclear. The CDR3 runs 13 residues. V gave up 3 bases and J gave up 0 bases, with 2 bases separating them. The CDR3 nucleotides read TGTGCCAGCAGTTTTACGAACACCGGGGAGCTGTTTTTT. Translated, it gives CASSFTNTGELFF.

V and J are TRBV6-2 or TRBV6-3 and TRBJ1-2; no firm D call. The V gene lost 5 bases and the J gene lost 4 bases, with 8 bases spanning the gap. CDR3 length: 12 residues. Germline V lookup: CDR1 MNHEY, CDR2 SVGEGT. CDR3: CASSPLGYGYTF. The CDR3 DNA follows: TGTGCCAGCAGTCCCCTAGGCTATGGCTACACCTTC.

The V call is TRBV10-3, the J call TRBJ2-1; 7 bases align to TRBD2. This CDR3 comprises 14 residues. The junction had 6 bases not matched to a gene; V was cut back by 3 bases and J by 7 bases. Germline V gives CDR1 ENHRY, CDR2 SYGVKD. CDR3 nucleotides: TGTGCCATCAGTGACTGGACTAGTCGGAATGAGCAGTTCTTC. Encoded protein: CAISDWTSRNEQFF.

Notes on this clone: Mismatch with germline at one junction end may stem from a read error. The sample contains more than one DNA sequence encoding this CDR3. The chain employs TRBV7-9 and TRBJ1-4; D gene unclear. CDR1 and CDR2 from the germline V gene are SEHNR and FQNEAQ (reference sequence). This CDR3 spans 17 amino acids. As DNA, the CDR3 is TGTGCTAGCAGTCCCCGGATGGGAGATATTTACCATGAAAAACTGTTTTTT. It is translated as CASSPRMGDIYHEKLFF. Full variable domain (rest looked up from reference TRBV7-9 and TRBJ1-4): DTGVSQNPRHKITKRGQNVTFRCDPISEHNRLYWYRQTLGQGPEFLTYFQNEAQLEKSRLLSDRFSAERPKGSFSTLEIQRTEQGDSAMYLCASSPRMGDIYHEKLFFGSGTQLSVL.

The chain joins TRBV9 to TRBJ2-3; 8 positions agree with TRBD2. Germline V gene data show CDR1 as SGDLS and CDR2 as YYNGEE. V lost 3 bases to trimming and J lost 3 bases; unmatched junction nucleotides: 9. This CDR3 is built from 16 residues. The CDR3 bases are TGTGCCAGCAGCGCCCACTCGCGGGGGGTAACAGATACGCAGTATTTT. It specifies CASSAHSRGVTDTQYF.

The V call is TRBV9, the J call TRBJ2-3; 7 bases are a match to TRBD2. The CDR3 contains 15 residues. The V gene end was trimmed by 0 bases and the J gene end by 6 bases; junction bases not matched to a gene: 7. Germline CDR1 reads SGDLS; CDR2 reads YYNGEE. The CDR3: CASSVDGGGWDTQYF. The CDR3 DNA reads TGTGCCAGCAGCGTAGATGGCGGGGGTTGGGATACGCAGTATTTT.

The CDR3 is CASRGREGSEKLFF. The CDR3 DNA sequence: TGTGCCAGCAGGGGGAGGGAGGGGAGTGAAAAACTGTTTTTT. V gene TRBV2 combines with J gene TRBJ1-4; possible D gene TRBD1, 5 bases. V lost 6 bases, J lost 7 bases, and 15 bases lay in between. Germline CDR1 reads SNHLY; CDR2 reads FYNNEI. CDR3 length: 14 residues.

This chain's CDR3 is CASSLANQETQYF. For the CDR3, the DNA is TGTGCCAGCAGCTTAGCTAATCAAGAGACCCAGTACTTC. This chain connects TRBV7-9 to TRBJ2-5, with D unresolved. The CDR3 is made up of 13 amino acids. CDR1 is SEHNR, CDR2 FQNEAQ, per germline (reference sequence). Trimming stripped 0 bases from V and 2 bases from J, with 4 bases between.

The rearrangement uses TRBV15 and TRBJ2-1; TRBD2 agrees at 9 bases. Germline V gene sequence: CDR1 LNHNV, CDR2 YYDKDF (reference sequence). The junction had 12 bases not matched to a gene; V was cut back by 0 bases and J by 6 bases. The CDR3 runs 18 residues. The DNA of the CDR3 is TGTGCCACCAGCAGAGATAGGTGGCTAGCGGGAAGGAGCAATGAGCAGTTCTTC. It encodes CATSRDRWLAGRSNEQFF. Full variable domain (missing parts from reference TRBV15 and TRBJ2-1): DAMVIQNPRYQVTQFGKPVTLSCSQTLNHNVMYWYQQKSSQAPKLLFHYYDKDFNNEADTPDNFQSRRPNTSFCFLDIRSPGLGDTAMYLCATSRDRWLAGRSNEQFFGPGTRLTVL.

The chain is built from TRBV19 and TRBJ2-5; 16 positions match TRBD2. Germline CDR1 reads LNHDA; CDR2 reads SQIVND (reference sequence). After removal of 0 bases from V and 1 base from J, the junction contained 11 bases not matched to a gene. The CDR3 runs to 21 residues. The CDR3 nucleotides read TGTGCCAGTAGTATAGATCGGAGAGGGACTAGCGGGGGGGCTTTCCAAGAGACCCAGTACTTC. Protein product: CASSIDRRGTSGGAFQETQYF.

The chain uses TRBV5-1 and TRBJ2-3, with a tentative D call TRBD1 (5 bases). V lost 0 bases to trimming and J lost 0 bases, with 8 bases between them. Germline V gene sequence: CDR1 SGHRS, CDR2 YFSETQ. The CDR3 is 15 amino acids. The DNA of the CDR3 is TGCGCCAGCAGCTTGGGACAGCATAGCACAGATACGCAGTATTTT. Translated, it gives CASSLGQHSTDTQYF.

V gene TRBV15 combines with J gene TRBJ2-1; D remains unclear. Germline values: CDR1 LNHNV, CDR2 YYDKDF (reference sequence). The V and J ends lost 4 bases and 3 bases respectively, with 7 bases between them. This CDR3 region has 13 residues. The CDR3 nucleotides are TGTGCCACCAGCACGAGCTTCTACAATGAGCAGTTCTTC. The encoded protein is CATSTSFYNEQFF.

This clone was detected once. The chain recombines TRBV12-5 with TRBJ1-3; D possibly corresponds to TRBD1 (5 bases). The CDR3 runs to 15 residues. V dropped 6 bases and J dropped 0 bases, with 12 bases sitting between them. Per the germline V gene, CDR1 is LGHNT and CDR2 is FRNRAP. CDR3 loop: CASGSGQASGNTIYF. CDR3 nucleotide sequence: TGTGCTAGTGGAAGTGGACAAGCCTCTGGAAACACCATATATTTT.

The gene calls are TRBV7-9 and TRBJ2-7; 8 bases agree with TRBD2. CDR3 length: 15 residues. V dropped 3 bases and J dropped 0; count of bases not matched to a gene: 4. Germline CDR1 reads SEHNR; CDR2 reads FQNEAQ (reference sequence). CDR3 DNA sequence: TGTGCCAGCAGCTTTACTAGCGGAGACTCCTACGAGCAGTACTTC. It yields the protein CASSFTSGDSYEQYF.

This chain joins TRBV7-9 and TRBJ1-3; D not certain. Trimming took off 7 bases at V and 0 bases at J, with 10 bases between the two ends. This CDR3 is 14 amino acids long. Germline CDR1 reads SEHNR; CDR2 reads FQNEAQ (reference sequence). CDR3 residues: CASTPQASGNTIYF. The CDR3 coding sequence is TGTGCCAGCACCCCCCAGGCCTCTGGAAACACCATATATTTT.

CDR3 loop: CASSLAWRSNYGYTF. CDR3 nucleotides: TGTGCCAGCAGTCTAGCGTGGCGCTCTAACTATGGCTACACCTTC. This sequence joins TRBV27 and TRBJ1-2, with D unclear. Trimming pared 5 bases from V and 0 bases from J, leaving 13 bases between. The CDR3 is 15 amino acids. Germline-derived CDR1 and CDR2 are MNHEY and SMNVEV (reference sequence).

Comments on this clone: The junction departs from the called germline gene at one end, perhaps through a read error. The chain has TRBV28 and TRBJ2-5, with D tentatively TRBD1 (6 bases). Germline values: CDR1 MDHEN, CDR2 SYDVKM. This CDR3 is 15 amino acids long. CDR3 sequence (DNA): TGCTCGACAGGTAATCCTCTGAGATCCCAAGAGACCCAGTACTTC. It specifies CSTGNPLRSQETQYF.

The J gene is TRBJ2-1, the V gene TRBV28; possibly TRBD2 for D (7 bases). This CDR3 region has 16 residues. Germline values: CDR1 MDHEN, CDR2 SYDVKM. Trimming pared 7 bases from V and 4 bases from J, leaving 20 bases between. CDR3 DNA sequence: TGTGCCAGCAAGTTAGGAGGGGGGGCGATTTACAATGAGCAGTTCTTC. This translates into CASKLGGGAIYNEQFF.

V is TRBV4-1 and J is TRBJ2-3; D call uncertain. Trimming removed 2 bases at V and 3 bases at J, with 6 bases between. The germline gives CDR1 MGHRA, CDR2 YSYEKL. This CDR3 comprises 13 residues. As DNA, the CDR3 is TGCGCCAGCAGCCAATATTTAACAGATACGCAGTATTTT. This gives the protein CASSQYLTDTQYF.

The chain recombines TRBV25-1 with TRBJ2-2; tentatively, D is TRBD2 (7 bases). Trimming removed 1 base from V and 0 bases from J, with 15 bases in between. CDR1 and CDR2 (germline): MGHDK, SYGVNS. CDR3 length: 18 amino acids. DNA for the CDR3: TGTGCCAGCAGTGAATGGGACGGGGGGCTCGCGAACACCGGGGAGCTGTTTTTT. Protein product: CASSEWDGGLANTGELFF.